This T cell receptor (beta chain) appears in the sequencing data of a study of T cell responses to AZD1222 COVID-19 vaccine. Study-level results: Along spike, vaccine-associated CD4 TCRs were found throughout, with dominance at 160-218 and 743-854. Repertoire samples came only from after the peak T cell response. Donors were mostly white British, more females; clonal diversity possibly underestimated.

Data came from immunoSEQ multiplex PCR; TCRdb stores just in-frame clones and leaves some out. The table has 95,000 or so clones, roughly 84% seen once. There are 13 residues in the CDR3. The V end was cut by 3 bases, the J end by 3 bases, with 9 bases between. CDR1 and CDR2 from the germline V gene are ENHRY and SYGVKD. This clone came up once. Its antigen is unknown. The sequence was collected from an adult in good health. The gene calls are TRBV10-3 and TRBJ2-7; possibly TRBD1 for D (5 bases). This material consisted of peripheral blood, taken on day 0 of AZD1222 vaccination. The CDR3 loop is CAISDRDGYEQYF. In DNA form, the CDR3 reads TGTGCCATCAGTGACAGGGATGGCTACGAGCAGTACTTC.